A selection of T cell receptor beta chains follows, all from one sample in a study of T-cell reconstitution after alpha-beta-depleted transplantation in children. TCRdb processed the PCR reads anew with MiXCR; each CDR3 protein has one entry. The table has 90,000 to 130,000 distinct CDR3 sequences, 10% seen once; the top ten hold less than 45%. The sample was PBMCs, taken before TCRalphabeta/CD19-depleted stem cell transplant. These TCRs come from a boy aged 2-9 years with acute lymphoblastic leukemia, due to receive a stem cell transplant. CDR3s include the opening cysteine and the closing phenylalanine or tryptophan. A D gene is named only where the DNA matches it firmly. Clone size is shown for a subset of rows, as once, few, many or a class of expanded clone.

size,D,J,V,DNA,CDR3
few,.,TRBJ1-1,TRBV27,TGTGCCAGCAGTTTAGTCCCGGGCCAGGGCACTGAAGCTTTCTTT,CASSLVPGQGTEAFF
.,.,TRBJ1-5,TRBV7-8,TGTGCCAGCAGCCATCAGGCGGGTCAGCCCCAGCATTTT,CASSHQAGQPQHF
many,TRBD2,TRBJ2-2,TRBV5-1,TGCGCCAGCAGCTTACTAGCGGCGAACACCGGGGAGCTGTTTTTT,CASSLLAANTGELFF
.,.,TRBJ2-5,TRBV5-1,TGCGCCAGCAGCTTGGCGGGCAGTGTCCGAAGGGAGACCCAGTACTTC,CASSLAGSVRRETQYF
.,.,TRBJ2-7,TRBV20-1,TGCAGTGCTAGCCCGTGGGGGTTCTCCTACGAGCAGTACTTC,CSASPWGFSYEQYF
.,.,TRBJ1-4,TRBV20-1,TGCAGTGCTCTAAGGGACGGAGAATCTAATGAAAAACTGTTTTTT,CSALRDGESNEKLFF
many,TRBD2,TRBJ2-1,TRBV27,TGTGCCAGCAGTTTAGAGACTAGCGGGGGGCGGGAGCAGTTCTTC,CASSLETSGGREQFF
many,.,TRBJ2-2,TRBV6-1,TGTGCCAGCAGTGAACTAGCGTGGAACACCGGGGAGCTGTTTTTT,CASSELAWNTGELFF
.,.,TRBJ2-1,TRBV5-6,TGTGCCAGCAGCCGGAGGGCTTCCGAGGACTTC,CASSRRASEDF
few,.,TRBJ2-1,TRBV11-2,TGTGCCAGCAGCTTAGGGTTCCAGGGTTTTAGAGCAGACAATGAGCAGTTCTTC,CASSLGFQGFRADNEQFF
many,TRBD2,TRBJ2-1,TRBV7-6,TGTGCCAGCAGCTTGGGGACTAGCCTATACAATGAGCAGTTCTTC,CASSLGTSLYNEQFF
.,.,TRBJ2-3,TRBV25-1,TGTGCCAGCAGCCTGGACAGCACAGATACGCAGTATTTT,CASSLDSTDTQYF
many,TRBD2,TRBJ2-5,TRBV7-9,TGTGCCAGCAGCTCTGGGACTAGCGGGAGCTCCCGCGGCCGAGAGACCCAGTACTTC,CASSSGTSGSSRGRETQYF
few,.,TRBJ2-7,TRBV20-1,TGCAGTGCTAGCGGCAGGAGCTCCTACGAGCAGTACTTC,CSASGRSSYEQYF
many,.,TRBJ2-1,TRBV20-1,TGCAGTGCTAGAGATCTCCATGGCAGGGGGCAAGCGGGAGAGAGGAATGAGCAGTTCTTC,CSARDLHGRGQAGERNEQFF
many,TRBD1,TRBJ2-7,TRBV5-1,TGCGCCAGCAGCAGATTACCGGGACAGGGACTCTACGAGCAGTACTTC,CASSRLPGQGLYEQYF
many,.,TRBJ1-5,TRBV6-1,TGTGCCATGGCCTGGAAGGCGAATCAGCCCCAGCATTTT,CAMAWKANQPQHF
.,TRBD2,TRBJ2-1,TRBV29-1,TGCAGCGTTGAAGAGACTAGCGGGAGACCCTACTCCTACAATGAGCAGTTCTTC,CSVEETSGRPYSYNEQFF
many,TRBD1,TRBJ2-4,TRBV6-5,TGTGCCAGCAGTTACTGGACCCCGGGACAGGGTACCAAAAACATTCAGTACTTC,CASSYWTPGQGTKNIQYF
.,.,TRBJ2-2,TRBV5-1,TGCGCCAGCAGCCAGAGAATCCTGAGAGCCACCGGGGAGCTGTTTTTT,CASSQRILRATGELFF
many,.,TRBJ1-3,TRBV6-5,TGTGCCAGCAGTTACGACAGATCCAGGGGCTCTGGAAACACCATATATTTT,CASSYDRSRGSGNTIYF
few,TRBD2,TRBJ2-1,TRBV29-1,TGCAGCGTCGTGGATCCTAGCGGGGTCTCCTACAATGAGCAGTTCTTC,CSVVDPSGVSYNEQFF
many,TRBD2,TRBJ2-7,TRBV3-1,TGTGCCAGCAGCCAAGGGAGGCTAGCGGGAGGAGAGCAGTACTTC,CASSQGRLAGGEQYF
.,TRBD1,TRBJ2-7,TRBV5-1,TGCGCCAGCAGCTACGGGGGACAGGGGCACGAGCAGTACTTC,CASSYGGQGHEQYF
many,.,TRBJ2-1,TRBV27,TGTGCCAGCAGCCCATGGGGGGACCACTACAATGAGCAGTTCTTC,CASSPWGDHYNEQFF
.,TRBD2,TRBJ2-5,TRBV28,TGTGCCAGCAGTGGACTAGCGGGAGAACCTGGGACCCAGTACTTC,CASSGLAGEPGTQYF
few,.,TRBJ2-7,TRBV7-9,TGTGCCAGCAGCTTAGTGGAGGACGAGCAGTACTTC,CASSLVEDEQYF
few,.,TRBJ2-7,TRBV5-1,TGCGCCAGCAGCTATCTTAGCGATTACTCCTACGAGCAGTACTTC,CASSYLSDYSYEQYF
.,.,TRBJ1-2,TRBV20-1,TGCAGTGCTAGAGGGGGAGGGTGGGATGGCTACACCTTC,CSARGGGWDGYTF
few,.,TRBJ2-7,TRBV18,TGTGCCAGCTCACCACAGCTCGGTGACGAGCAGTACTTC,CASSPQLGDEQYF
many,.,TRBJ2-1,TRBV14,TGTGCCAGCAGCCAAGGTTTGGGGAATGAGCAGTTCTTC,CASSQGLGNEQFF
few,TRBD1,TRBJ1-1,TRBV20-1,TGCAGTGCGCGCTCCGGGACAGTAAACACTGAAGCTTTCTTT,CSARSGTVNTEAFF
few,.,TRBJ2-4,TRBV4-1,TGCGCCAGCAGCCAACTCACCTCTCCGACACGGGCCAAAAACATTCAGTACTTC,CASSQLTSPTRAKNIQYF
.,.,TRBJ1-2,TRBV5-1,TGCGCCAGCAGCGGGGCTCGCTCGCATGGCTACACCTTC,CASSGARSHGYTF
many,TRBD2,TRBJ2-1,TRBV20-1,TGCAGTGCTAGACCGGCGGGAGAGGCAGGGCCCAATGAGCAGTTCTTC,CSARPAGEAGPNEQFF
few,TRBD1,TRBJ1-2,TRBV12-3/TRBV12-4,TGTGCCAGCCGACAGGGGTCGGGCTATGGCTACACCTTC,CASRQGSGYGYTF
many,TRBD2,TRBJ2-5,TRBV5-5,TGTGCCAGCAGCTTGAGGGGAGCGGGACTCTCTCTGGAGACCCAGTACTTC,CASSLRGAGLSLETQYF
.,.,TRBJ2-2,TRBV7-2,TGTGCCAGCAGCTTAGGGCAACTAGGCTCTGGAACCGGGGAGCTGTTTTTT,CASSLGQLGSGTGELFF
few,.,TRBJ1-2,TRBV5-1,TGCGCCAGCAGGAATACCGACGGTAACTATGGCTACACCTTC,CASRNTDGNYGYTF
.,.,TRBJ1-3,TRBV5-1,TGCGCCAGCAGTCCAGGCGACTTATCTGGAAACACCATATATTTT,CASSPGDLSGNTIYF
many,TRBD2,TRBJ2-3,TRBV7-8,TGTGCCAGCAGCTCTGGGACTAGCGGGTCAGGGGCGCAGTATTTT,CASSSGTSGSGAQYF
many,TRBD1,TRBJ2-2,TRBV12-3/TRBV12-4,TGTGCCAGCAGACGGGGACAGACCGGGGAGCTGTTTTTT,CASRRGQTGELFF
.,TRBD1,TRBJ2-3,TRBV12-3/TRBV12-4,TGTGCCAGCAGGCTTACAGGGGCGACGCAGTATTTT,CASRLTGATQYF
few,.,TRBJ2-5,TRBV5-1,TGCGCCAGCAGCTTGTCCGGGTCAGAGACCCAGTACTTC,CASSLSGSETQYF
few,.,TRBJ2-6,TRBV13,TGTGCCAGCAGCACACCGCTCTCTGGGGCCAACGTCCTGACTTTC,CASSTPLSGANVLTF
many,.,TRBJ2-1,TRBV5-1,TGCGCCAGCAGCTTTTCCACACAGGGCTCGAGCTCCTACAATGAGCAGTTCTTC,CASSFSTQGSSSYNEQFF
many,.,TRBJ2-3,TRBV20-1,TGCAGTGCTAGAGGGGAAGACCGCCGGGACCTATACACGCGTACGCAGTATTTT,CSARGEDRRDLYTRTQYF
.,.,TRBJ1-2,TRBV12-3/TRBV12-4,TGTGCCTCCGCGACTAACTATGGCTACACCTTC,CASATNYGYTF
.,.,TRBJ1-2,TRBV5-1,TGCGCCAGCAGCTTGGTGGGAGGGAAGGATGGCTACACCTTC,CASSLVGGKDGYTF
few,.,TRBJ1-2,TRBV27,TGTGCCAGCGGGACTTACAAGGTGGAGGGCTACACCTTC,CASGTYKVEGYTF